This T cell receptor (beta chain) comes out of a study of siplizumab effects on memory and regulatory T cells. This clone was observed a single time. The germline V and J ends were trimmed by 4 bases and 2 bases, with 7 bases remaining between them. The germline CDR1 and CDR2 sequences are SGHNT and YYREEE (reference sequence). The CDR3 totals 12 residues. The assay was immunoSEQ multiplex PCR, and TCRdb's table has in-frame clones only and misses some. Among roughly 120,000 clones listed, around 90% were seen once. Sequenced: Tregs sorted from blood. V and J are TRBV5-4 and TRBJ2-7, with no clear D. This sequence originates from a human donor in good health. CDR3 sequence (DNA): TGTGCCAGCAGCGCTCAAGCCTACGAGCAGTACTTC. This sequence encodes CASSAQAYEQYF.